The clone carrying this T cell receptor (beta chain) was detected only a few times. What it binds is unknown. This sample was included in a study of post-analysis software for immune sequencing data. Whole-study results and caveats: Patients used about 5 TRBV segments, including TRBV5-6, TRBV5-1 and TRBV20-1, more often than controls. The F measure placed samples prepared in the same batch into strongly shared clusters.

Presence of unique molecular identifiers characterized the TCR beta cDNA libraries. T cells numbering roughly 1 to 10 million gave rise to around 460,000 cDNA molecules. TCRdb recomputed calls from the PCR reads with MiXCR, one row per CDR3 protein. The sample lists about 540,000 distinct CDR3 sequences; around 36% were seen once. The germline gives CDR1 LGHNA, CDR2 YNFKEQ. V lost 2 bases and J 9 bases, leaving 20 bases between the germline ends. This CDR3 contains 17 residues. The specimen sequenced was blood. The chain combines TRBV4-2 with TRBJ1-6; no definite D call. The receptor's source is a girl aged 2-17 years with multiple sclerosis. CDR3 protein: CASSQRWFGEGASPLHF. The DNA of the CDR3 is TGTGCCAGCAGCCAACGTTGGTTTGGGGAGGGCGCTTCACCCCTCCACTTT.